This T cell receptor beta chain derives from a study of T cells in Graves' hyperthyroidism and ophthalmopathy. Study observations and caveats: Clonotypes that were expanded in thyroid above 0.001 mostly appeared in blood too.

RNA transcripts served as the template for amplifying TCR beta CDR3 regions. First-round RT-PCR with HTBI primers amplified the TCR CDR3 region. Via MiXCR, TCRdb re-called the multiplex PCR reads, giving one row per CDR3 protein. Here the sample spans under 800,000 distinct CDR3 sequences, 14% being singletons. V gave up 4 bases and J gave up 5 bases; unmatched junction bases: 5. The CDR3 is 15 residues long. Germline V gene data show CDR1 as LGHDT and CDR2 as YNNKEL (reference sequence). This clonotype was seen at least ten times. The antigen remains undetermined. The V and J genes are TRBV3-1 and TRBJ1-4; 9 bases are a match to TRBD1. The sequencing input was blood. The clonotype comes from a young woman with Graves' hyperthyroidism. CDR3 protein: CASSLLGTGNEKLFF. CDR3 bases: TGTGCCAGCAGCCTTCTTGGGACAGGGAATGAAAAACTGTTTTTT.